One T cell receptor beta chain is described in this entry. The sample originates from a study of shared clonotypes between healthy human individuals. Generated by immunoSEQ multiplex PCR, the TCRdb table keeps only in-frame clones and is missing some. In the table there are some 2,000,000 clones, approximately 96% of which are singletons. Material for sequencing was naive CD4+ T cells sorted from blood. As for subset: CD45RA+ positively selected. This TCR was recovered from a young man in good health.

As DNA, the CDR3 is TGTGCCAGCAGCTTAGAACAGGGCGGGGAGACCCAGTACTTC. Translated: CASSLEQGGETQYF. The rearrangement links TRBV11-2 to TRBJ2-5; D possibly corresponds to TRBD1 (6 bases). CDR1 and CDR2 from the germline V gene are SGHAT and FQNNGV. The CDR3 extends over 14 amino acids. V lost 0 bases and J lost 5, with 10 bases in between.